This T cell receptor (beta chain) was identified in a study of CD8 T cells in Susac syndrome. Sequencing of TCR beta was performed on blood CD8+ T cells and on blood CD4+ T cells. The CDR3 is 14 residues long. V lost 5 bases, J lost 7 bases, and 7 bases stayed unmatched. Per germline, CDR1 SEHNR and CDR2 FQNEAQ (reference sequence). With random hexamers, about 0.45 to 1 ug RNA was reverse transcribed. The CDR3 of TCR beta was amplified by immunoSEQ multiplex PCR across 54 Vbeta and 13 Jbeta. TCRdb independently ran MiXCR on the immunoSEQ multiplex PCR reads; one entry per CDR3 protein. There are more than 75,000 distinct CDR3 sequences in the sample; over 85% occur only once, and about 0.32% lies in the top ten.

The TCR sequence derives from a human donor in good health. Sequencing input: CD8+ T cells from PBMCs. This sequence joins TRBV7-9 and TRBJ2-5, with TRBD1 identical over 10 bases. CDR3 region: CASSPGTGDGTQYF. CDR3 in DNA: TGTGCCAGCAGCCCCGGGACAGGGGATGGGACCCAGTACTTC.